A selection of T cell receptor beta chains follows, all from one sample in a study of cytomegalovirus exposure and HLA in healthy donors. Profiling relied on immunoSEQ multiplex PCR, and the TCRdb table lists in-frame clones only, not all of them. The sample contains approximately 86,000 clones, 76% of which appear only once. Sequencing input: PBMCs. The receptors here all came from a man aged 40-49 years in good health and CMV-seronegative. CDR3s include the opening cysteine and the closing phenylalanine or tryptophan. D genes are given only for firm matches. Not all rows give a size; the values are once, few, many and, for expanded clones, a class.

TRBJ2-1,.,TRBV2,13,.,CASTSGAYNEQFF,TGTGCCAGCACCTCGGGGGCCTACAATGAGCAGTTCTTC
TRBJ1-6,.,TRBV28,14,.,CATTEGINNSPLHF,TGTGCCACCACGGAGGGAATAAATAATTCACCCCTCCACTTT
TRBJ1-2,.,TRBV7-2,14,.,CASTSLGVHYGYTF,TGTGCCAGCACGTCTCTCGGGGTCCACTATGGCTACACCTTC
TRBJ2-7,.,TRBV30,13,.,CAWGHSSNYEQYF,TGTGCCTGGGGTCACAGTTCGAACTACGAGCAGTACTTC
TRBJ2-2,.,TRBV5-1,15,.,CASNPRRGGTGELFF,TGCGCCAGCAACCCAAGGCGGGGAGGCACCGGGGAGCTGTTTTTT
TRBJ2-7,.,TRBV4-3,13,few,CASSQGGSYEQYF,TGCGCCAGCAGCCAAGGAGGGAGCTACGAGCAGTACTTC
TRBJ2-1,.,TRBV7-9,16,once,CASSPRQGTTYNEQFF,TGTGCCAGCAGCCCCCGACAGGGGACTACCTACAATGAGCAGTTCTTC
TRBJ1-5,.,TRBV4-2,17,.,CASSQETGRVGNQPQHF,TGTGCCAGCAGCCAAGAGACGGGCAGGGTGGGAAATCAGCCCCAGCATTTT
TRBJ1-5,.,TRBV6-1,13,.,CASSRQEWQPQHF,TGTGCCAGCAGTAGACAGGAGTGGCAGCCCCAGCATTTT
TRBJ1-1,.,TRBV27,13,.,CASRPWGGGDTFF,TGTGCCAGCAGGCCTTGGGGGGGCGGAGATACTTTCTTT
TRBJ1-1,.,TRBV9,11,.,CASSGQFEAFF,TGTGCCAGCAGCGGACAGTTTGAAGCTTTCTTT
TRBJ2-7,.,TRBV27,14,few,CASSSLSSPHEQYF,TGTGCCAGCAGTTCCCTATCGTCCCCCCACGAGCAGTACTTC
TRBJ1-1,TRBD1,TRBV9,15,.,CASSIRDSLNTEAFF,TGTGCCAGCAGCATACGGGACAGTTTGAACACTGAAGCTTTCTTT
TRBJ2-5,.,TRBV4-2,11,.,CASSQVQTGYF,TGTGCCAGCAGCCAAGTGCAGACGGGGTACTTC
TRBJ2-7,TRBD1,TRBV6-5,15,.,CASSSNIATGMEQYF,TGTGCCAGCAGTTCCAATATCGCGACAGGGATGGAGCAGTACTTC
TRBJ1-3,.,TRBV5-1,13,few,CASRELSGNTIYF,TGCGCCAGCAGGGAGCTCTCTGGAAACACCATATATTTT
TRBJ2-6,.,TRBV7-2,16,once,CASSLGFSSGANVLTF,TGTGCCAGCAGCTTAGGTTTCAGTTCTGGGGCCAACGTCCTGACTTTC
TRBJ2-7,TRBD1,TRBV28,16,.,CASSPGDRGRSGEQYF,TGTGCCAGCAGTCCGGGGGACAGGGGGCGATCGGGCGAGCAGTACTTC
TRBJ1-3,.,TRBV28,15,.,CASTDGSVAGNTIYF,TGTGCCAGCACTGACGGGAGTGTAGCTGGAAACACCATATATTTT
TRBJ2-1,.,TRBV27,14,.,CASSFTGIYNEQFF,TGTGCCAGCAGTTTTACCGGGATCTACAATGAGCAGTTCTTC
TRBJ1-2,TRBD1,TRBV10-1,16,.,CASSERQGAPFGGYTF,TGCGCCAGCAGTGAGCGACAGGGGGCCCCCTTTGGGGGCTACACCTTC
TRBJ1-4,TRBD1,TRBV9,15,.,CASSVGAGGKEKLFF,TGTGCCAGCAGCGTAGGTGCAGGGGGAAAGGAAAAACTGTTTTTT
TRBJ2-7,TRBD1,TRBV27,16,.,CASSLQRTGLLYEQYF,TGTGCCAGCAGTTTGCAACGGACAGGCCTTCTCTACGAGCAGTACTTC
TRBJ2-1,.,TRBV6-5,15,.,CASRKQGSSYNEQFF,TGTGCCAGCAGAAAACAGGGTAGCTCCTACAATGAGCAGTTCTTC
TRBJ2-7,.,TRBV7-2,12,.,CASSSDNYEQYF,TGTGCCAGCAGCTCGGATAACTACGAGCAGTACTTC
TRBJ1-5,TRBD1,TRBV5-1,18,.,CASSPGQGASYSNQPQHF,TGCGCCAGCAGCCCCGGACAGGGGGCGTCCTATAGCAATCAGCCCCAGCATTTT
TRBJ2-5,TRBD2,TRBV18,15,.,CASSPGTSGEETQYF,TGTGCCAGCTCACCTGGGACTAGCGGTGAAGAGACCCAGTACTTC
TRBJ2-3,.,TRBV6-5,14,.,CASSPPAATDTQYF,TGTGCCAGCAGTCCCCCCGCAGCGACAGATACGCAGTATTTT
TRBJ2-5,TRBD1,TRBV7-3,17,.,CASSYNLLPLRGETQYF,TGTGCCAGCAGCTACAATCTTTTGCCCCTCAGGGGGGAGACCCAGTACTTC
TRBJ2-3,.,TRBV11-3,17,.,CASSFGGRGGVADTQYF,TGTGCCAGCAGCTTCGGGGGGCGGGGTGGGGTGGCAGATACGCAGTATTTT
TRBJ2-7,.,TRBV23-1,17,.,CASSHPLGTPTSYEQYF,TGCGCCAGCAGTCACCCGCTCGGGACACCCACATCTTACGAGCAGTACTTC
TRBJ1-3,.,TRBV7-6,15,.,CASSLSGSGRNTIYF,TGTGCCAGCAGCCTATCAGGGAGCGGGCGAAACACCATATATTTT
TRBJ1-4,.,TRBV4-1,15,.,CAIFKQKTAYEKLFF,TGCGCTATTTTCAAACAGAAGACGGCATACGAAAAACTGTTTTTT